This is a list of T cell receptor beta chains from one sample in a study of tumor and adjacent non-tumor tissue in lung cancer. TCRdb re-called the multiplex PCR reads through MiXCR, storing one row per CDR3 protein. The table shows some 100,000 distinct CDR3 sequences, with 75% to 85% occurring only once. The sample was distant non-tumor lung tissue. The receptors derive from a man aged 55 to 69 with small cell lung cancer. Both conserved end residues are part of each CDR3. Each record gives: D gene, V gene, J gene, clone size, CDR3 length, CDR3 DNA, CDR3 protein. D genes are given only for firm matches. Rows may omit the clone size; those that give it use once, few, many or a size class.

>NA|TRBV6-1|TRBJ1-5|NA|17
TGTGCCAGCAGTGAAAATTACAGGGATAGGAGCAACCAGCCCCAGCATTTT
CASSENYRDRSNQPQHF
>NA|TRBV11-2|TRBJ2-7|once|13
TGTGCCAACAGTTTAGAGTACGGGAGAGAACAGTACTTC
CANSLEYGREQYF
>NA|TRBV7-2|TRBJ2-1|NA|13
TGTGCCAGCAGTTCGGACCCAAACAATGAGCAGTTCTTC
CASSSDPNNEQFF
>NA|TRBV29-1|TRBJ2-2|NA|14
TGCAGAGTTGTTAGTAGTCTGAAGACCGGGGAACTGTTTTTT
CRVVSSLKTGELFF
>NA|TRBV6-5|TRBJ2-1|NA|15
TGTGCCAGCAGTTACCGACAGGCAGGGTTCGGCGAGCAGTTCTTC
CASSYRQAGFGEQFF
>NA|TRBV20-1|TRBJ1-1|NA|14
TGCAGTGCTAGAGATAGAGTTTGGAACACTGAACCTTTCTTT
CSARDRVWNTEPFF
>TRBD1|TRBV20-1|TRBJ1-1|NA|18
TGCAGTGCTAGAGATCTCTACAGGGGCAGAAGAGGGAGCACTGAAGCTTTCTTT
CSARDLYRGRRGSTEAFF
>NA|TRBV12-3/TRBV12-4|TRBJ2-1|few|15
TGTGCCAGCAGTTTAACTGAAGGTCGGTGCAATGAGCAGTTCTTC
CASSLTEGRCNEQFF
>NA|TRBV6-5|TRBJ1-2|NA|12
TGTGCCAACAGGCGCGGTAACTGTGGCTACACCTTC
CANRRGNCGYTF
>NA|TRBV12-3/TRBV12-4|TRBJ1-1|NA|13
TGTGTCAGCAATATCCTCGAGAACACTGAAGCTTTCTTT
CVSNILENTEAFF
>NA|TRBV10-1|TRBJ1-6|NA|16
TGCGCCAGCAGTGAGTCCAGTCCAGACTATAATTCACCCTTCCACTTT
CASSESSPDYNSPFHF
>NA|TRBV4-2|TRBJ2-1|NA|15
TGTGCCAGCAGCCAAGATCTTCGGTTTTGCAATGAGCAGTTCTTC
CASSQDLRFCNEQFF
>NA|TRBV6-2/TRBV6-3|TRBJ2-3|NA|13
TGTGCCAGCAAATCCTGCCTCACAGATACGCAGTATTTT
CASKSCLTDTQYF
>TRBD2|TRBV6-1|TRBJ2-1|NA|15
TGTGTCAGCAGTGAAAGGAGCGGGAGCTACAATGAACAGTTCTTC
CVSSERSGSYNEQFF
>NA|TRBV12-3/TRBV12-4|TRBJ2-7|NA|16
TGTGCCAGCAGTCCTCGCGGGACCGACTGGATCTACGAGCAGTACTTC
CASSPRGTDWIYEQYF
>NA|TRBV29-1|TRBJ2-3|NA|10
TGCAGCGTCAGCGGTGATACGCAGTATTTT
CSVSGDTQYF
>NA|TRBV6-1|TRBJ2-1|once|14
TGTGCCAGCATCTTTAGCGTGAATAGGAATGAGCAGCTCTTC
CASIFSVNRNEQLF
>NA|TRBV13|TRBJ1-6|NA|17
TGTTTCAGCAGCCAAAACGACGGAAGCTCGTATAATTCACCCCTCCACTTT
CFSSQNDGSSYNSPLHF
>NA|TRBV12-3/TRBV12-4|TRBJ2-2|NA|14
TGTGCCAGCATCGACACGGTGAACGCCCGGGAGCTGTTTTTT
CASIDTVNARELFF
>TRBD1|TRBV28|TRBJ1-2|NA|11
TGTGCCACGGGACAGGGTGGGGGCTACACCTTC
CATGQGGGYTF
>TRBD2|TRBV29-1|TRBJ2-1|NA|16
TGCAGCGCGGAACTAGCGGGAGTTGTGTCCTACAATGAGCAGTTCTTC
CSAELAGVVSYNEQFF
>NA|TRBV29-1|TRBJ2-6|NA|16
TGCAGCGCTCAAAGTGGACGCAACTCTGGGACCAACGTCCTAACTTTC
CSAQSGRNSGTNVLTF
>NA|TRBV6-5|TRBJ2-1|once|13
TGTGCCGGCAGGGAGGTCCCGGCGGATGAGCAGTTCTTC
CAGREVPADEQFF
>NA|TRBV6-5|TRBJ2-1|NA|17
TGTGCCAGCAGTTCCTCGATATGGGGGCTAGCGGACAATGAGCAGTTCTTC
CASSSSIWGLADNEQFF
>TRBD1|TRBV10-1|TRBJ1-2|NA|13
TGCGCCAGCAGGGACAGGAACAGGGGTGGCTACACCTTC
CASRDRNRGGYTF
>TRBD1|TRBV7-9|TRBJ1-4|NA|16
TGTGCCAGCAGCTTAGTCGGCGGGACAGGGGGGACAATACTGTTTTTT
CASSLVGGTGGTILFF
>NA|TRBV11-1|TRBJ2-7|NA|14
TGTGCCAGCAGCTTAACGGAGAGCTTCTACGAGCAGTACTTC
CASSLTESFYEQYF
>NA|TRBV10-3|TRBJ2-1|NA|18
TGTGCCATCAGTGAGTTCAGTCATTTCCGGGACCCGTATAATGAGCAGTTCTTC
CAISEFSHFRDPYNEQFF
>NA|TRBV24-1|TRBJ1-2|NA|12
TGTGCTGCCAGTGACCGGAACTATGGCTACACCTTC
CAASDRNYGYTF
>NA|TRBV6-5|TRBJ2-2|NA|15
TGTGCCAGCAGTGCCTCGGACGCGAGCACCAGGGAGCTGTTTTTT
CASSASDASTRELFF
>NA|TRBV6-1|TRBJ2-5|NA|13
TGTACCTCCAGCCGGGCAAACCACGAGACCCAGTACTTC
CTSSRANHETQYF
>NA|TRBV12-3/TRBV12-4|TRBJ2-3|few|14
TGTACCAGCAGTTTGCTAGGGCCCACAGACACGCAGTATTTT
CTSSLLGPTDTQYF
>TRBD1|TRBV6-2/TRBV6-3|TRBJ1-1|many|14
TGTGCCAGCAGTACCGGGACAGCGGTTATTGAAGCTTTCTTT
CASSTGTAVIEAFF
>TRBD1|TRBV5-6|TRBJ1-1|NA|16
TGTGCCAACAGCTTGGCATCCGGGACAGTGAACACTGAAGCTTTCTTT
CANSLASGTVNTEAFF
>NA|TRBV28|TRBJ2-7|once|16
TGTGCCAGCAGTCGGGAAGATCGGGGCAGGGCCTACGAGGAGTACTTC
CASSREDRGRAYEEYF
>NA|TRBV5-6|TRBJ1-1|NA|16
TGTGCCAGCATCTTGGCCTGCAGTACAGCGAACACTGAAGCTTTCTTT
CASILACSTANTEAFF
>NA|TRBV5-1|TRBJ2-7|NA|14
TGTACCAGCAGCTTGGTGTTGAGCTCCTACGAACAGTACTTC
CTSSLVLSSYEQYF
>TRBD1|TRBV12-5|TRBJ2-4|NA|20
TGTGCTAGTGGTTTGGGCCTTGTTAAGACAGGGACGTTCGCCAAAAACATTCAATACTTC
CASGLGLVKTGTFAKNIQYF
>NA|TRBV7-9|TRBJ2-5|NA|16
TGTGTCAGCAGCCAACCCCGGGGCAGGGTGGCGGAGACCCAATATTTC
CVSSQPRGRVAETQYF
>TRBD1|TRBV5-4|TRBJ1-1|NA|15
TGCGCCATCAGCGTAACAGGGGGGCCCAACACTGAAGCTTTCTTT
CAISVTGGPNTEAFF
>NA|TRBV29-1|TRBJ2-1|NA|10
TGCAGCGCCGCGTCGGGAAAGCAGTCCTTC
CSAASGKQSF
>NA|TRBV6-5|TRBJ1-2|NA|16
TGTGACAGCAGTTATTTAGTAGGGGTTGGGGACTATGGCTACACTTTC
CDSSYLVGVGDYGYTF
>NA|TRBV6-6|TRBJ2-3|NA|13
TGTGCCAGCACGTCGTCAAACACGGATACGCAGTATTTT
CASTSSNTDTQYF
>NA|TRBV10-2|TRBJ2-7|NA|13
TGCGCCAACAGTGATAGTAGGGTCGCCGAGCAGTACTTC
CANSDSRVAEQYF
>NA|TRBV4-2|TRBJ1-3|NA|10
TGTGCCAGCAGCGGTACCACCATATATTTT
CASSGTTIYF
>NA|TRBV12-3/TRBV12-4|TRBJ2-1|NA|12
TGTGCCAGCATGCAGGGCTACAAAGAGAAGTTCTTC
CASMQGYKEKFF
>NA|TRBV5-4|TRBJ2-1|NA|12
TGTGCCATCAGCTTGTGGTTGGATGAGCAGTTCTTC
CAISLWLDEQFF
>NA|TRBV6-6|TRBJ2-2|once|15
TGTGCCAGCATTTACGCAGAGGGGAACACCGGGGAACTGTTTTTT
CASIYAEGNTGELFF
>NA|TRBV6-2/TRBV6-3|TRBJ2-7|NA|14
TGTGCCAGCGAGTTGCAGCGGACCACTTACGAGCAGTACTTC
CASELQRTTYEQYF
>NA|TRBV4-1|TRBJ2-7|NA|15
TGCGCCAGTAGCCGGGGTGGGGCCCCAGGCTACGAACAGTACTTC
CASSRGGAPGYEQYF
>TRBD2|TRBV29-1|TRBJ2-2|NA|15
TGCAGCGCCGAACTATGGACTAGCGGGGCCGGTGAGCTGTTATTT
CSAELWTSGAGELLF
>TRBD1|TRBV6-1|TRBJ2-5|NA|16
TGTGTCAGCAGTACATTACAGGGGGCAGTGAGAGAGACCCAGTACTTC
CVSSTLQGAVRETQYF
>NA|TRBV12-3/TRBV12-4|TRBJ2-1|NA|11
TGTATCAGCAGTGTCTACAATGAGCAGTTCTTC
CISSVYNEQFF
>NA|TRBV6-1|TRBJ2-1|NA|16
TGTGCCAGCAGTGAATGGTGTGTCAGCTCCTACAACGAGCAGTTCTTC
CASSEWCVSSYNEQFF
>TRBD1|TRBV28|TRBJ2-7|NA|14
TGTGCCAGTACCGGGGACAGGTCGGCCTACAAGCAGTGCTTC
CASTGDRSAYKQCF
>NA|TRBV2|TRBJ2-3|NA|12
TGTGCCAGCAGCCAGGGTGTAGATACGCAGTGTTTT
CASSQGVDTQCF
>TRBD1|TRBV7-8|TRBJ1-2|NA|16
TGTGCCAGCAGCTCCAAACAGGGGGAGTTCCCCTATGACTACACCTTC
CASSSKQGEFPYDYTF
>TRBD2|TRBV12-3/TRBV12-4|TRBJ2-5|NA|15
TGTGCCAGCAGTACGACTAGCGGCGCGATGAAGACTCAGTACTTC
CASSTTSGAMKTQYF
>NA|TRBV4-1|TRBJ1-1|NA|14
TGCGCCAGCAGCCTAGACAGGACGGTCACTGAAGCTTTCTTT
CASSLDRTVTEAFF